Listed below are T cell receptor beta chains from one sample, sequenced in a study of blood T cell repertoires in COVID-19. The assay was immunoSEQ multiplex PCR, and TCRdb's table has in-frame clones only and misses some. Here the sample spans 130,000 to 150,000 clones, around 81% being singletons. Sequencing input: peripheral blood. These receptors all come from a human donor with acute or convalescent COVID-19. The donor label of this sample is uncertain. Both conserved end residues are part of each CDR3. Fields, in order: V gene, clone size, D gene, J gene, CDR3 DNA, CDR3 protein. D genes are given only for firm matches. Only part of the rows carry a size: once, few, many, or a class if the clone is expanded.

v_call: TRBV18; clone_size: once; d_call: TRBD2; j_call: TRBJ2-5; cdr3_nt: TGTGCCAGCTCACCACCGGGACTAGCGGGGGGAGAGACCCAGTACTTC; cdr3_aa: CASSPPGLAGGETQYF
v_call: TRBV6-6; clone_size: NA; d_call: NA; j_call: TRBJ1-5; cdr3_nt: TGTGCCAGCAGTTACTACTCGACTTATAGCAATCAGCCCCAGCATTTT; cdr3_aa: CASSYYSTYSNQPQHF
v_call: TRBV5-1; clone_size: NA; d_call: TRBD1; j_call: TRBJ1-1; cdr3_nt: TGCGCCAGCAGCTCGACAGGGGGCATTGATCCTGAAGCTTTCTTT; cdr3_aa: CASSSTGGIDPEAFF
v_call: TRBV6-5; clone_size: NA; d_call: TRBD1; j_call: TRBJ1-2; cdr3_nt: TGTGCCAGCAGTTTCCGGGACAGGCGAGGCTACACCTTC; cdr3_aa: CASSFRDRRGYTF
v_call: TRBV29-1; clone_size: NA; d_call: TRBD1; j_call: TRBJ2-1; cdr3_nt: TGCAGCGTTCAACCAGACAGGGGCTATCCCAATGAGCAGTTCTTC; cdr3_aa: CSVQPDRGYPNEQFF
v_call: TRBV5-6; clone_size: NA; d_call: NA; j_call: TRBJ2-2; cdr3_nt: TGTGCCAGCAGCTTGATTAGCGGTTTCCCCGGGGAGCTGTTTTTT; cdr3_aa: CASSLISGFPGELFF
v_call: TRBV29-1; clone_size: NA; d_call: NA; j_call: TRBJ2-3; cdr3_nt: TGCAGCGTTCGGAGCACAGATACGCAGTATTTT; cdr3_aa: CSVRSTDTQYF
v_call: TRBV18; clone_size: NA; d_call: TRBD2; j_call: TRBJ2-3; cdr3_nt: TGTGCCAGCTCACCACCGAAACTAGCGGGGGTCGGAACGCAGTATTTT; cdr3_aa: CASSPPKLAGVGTQYF
v_call: TRBV9; clone_size: NA; d_call: TRBD2; j_call: TRBJ2-2; cdr3_nt: TGTGCCAGCAGTTCTAGCGGGGGGGCCACCGGGGAGCTGTTTTTT; cdr3_aa: CASSSSGGATGELFF
v_call: TRBV5-1; clone_size: NA; d_call: NA; j_call: TRBJ1-1; cdr3_nt: TGCGCCAGCAGACCCGGGACACTTAACACTGAAGCTTTCTTT; cdr3_aa: CASRPGTLNTEAFF
v_call: TRBV5-6; clone_size: NA; d_call: NA; j_call: TRBJ1-5; cdr3_nt: TGTGCCAGCAGCTTGGGGCAGCAGCCCCAGCATTTT; cdr3_aa: CASSLGQQPQHF
v_call: TRBV13; clone_size: few; d_call: TRBD1; j_call: TRBJ2-4; cdr3_nt: TGTGCCAGCAGCGGCAGGGGGCGCGACATTCAGTACTTC; cdr3_aa: CASSGRGRDIQYF
v_call: TRBV25-1; clone_size: NA; d_call: NA; j_call: TRBJ2-7; cdr3_nt: TGTGCCAGCAGTGAATCAAGTTGGGCAGTCCACGAGCAGTACTTC; cdr3_aa: CASSESSWAVHEQYF
v_call: TRBV13; clone_size: NA; d_call: TRBD2; j_call: TRBJ2-1; cdr3_nt: TGTGCCAGCAGCTTACGGGGGGGCAGCTCCTACAATGAGCAGTTCTTC; cdr3_aa: CASSLRGGSSYNEQFF
v_call: TRBV7-9; clone_size: NA; d_call: TRBD1; j_call: TRBJ1-2; cdr3_nt: TGTGCCAGCGCATTAAGGGGGCGCGGGGACTATGGCTACACCTTC; cdr3_aa: CASALRGRGDYGYTF
v_call: TRBV3-1/TRBV3-2; clone_size: NA; d_call: NA; j_call: TRBJ1-3; cdr3_nt: TGTGCCAGCAGTCCTTGGTCAGGCGGGTCTGGAAACACCATATATTTT; cdr3_aa: CASSPWSGGSGNTIYF
v_call: TRBV30; clone_size: NA; d_call: TRBD2; j_call: TRBJ2-5; cdr3_nt: TGTGCCTGGAGTGGACTAGCGGGGGGGCGGGAAGAGACCCAGTACTTC; cdr3_aa: CAWSGLAGGREETQYF
v_call: TRBV4-1; clone_size: once; d_call: TRBD1; j_call: TRBJ1-1; cdr3_nt: TGCGCCAGCAGCCAAGTCGCAGGGGGCTCCACTGAAGCTTTCTTT; cdr3_aa: CASSQVAGGSTEAFF
v_call: TRBV5-6; clone_size: NA; d_call: TRBD1; j_call: TRBJ1-6; cdr3_nt: TGTGCCAGCAGCTTGAGGGACAGGGGGTGGAATTCACCCCTCCACTTT; cdr3_aa: CASSLRDRGWNSPLHF
v_call: TRBV24-1; clone_size: once; d_call: TRBD2; j_call: TRBJ2-5; cdr3_nt: TGTGCCACCCATAGCGGGGAGGAGACCCAGTACTTC; cdr3_aa: CATHSGEETQYF
v_call: TRBV4-1; clone_size: NA; d_call: NA; j_call: TRBJ2-7; cdr3_nt: TGCGCCAGCAGCCGACTTCGCACCACAGAGGGAAGCTCCTACGAGCAGTACTTC; cdr3_aa: CASSRLRTTEGSSYEQYF
v_call: TRBV24-1; clone_size: NA; d_call: NA; j_call: TRBJ1-2; cdr3_nt: TGTGCCACCAGGGCGGGGGGAGACTATGGCTACACCTTC; cdr3_aa: CATRAGGDYGYTF
v_call: TRBV5-1; clone_size: NA; d_call: NA; j_call: TRBJ1-1; cdr3_nt: TGCGCCAGCAGCTTGGCCGCAGGGTTGTGGACTGAAGCTTTCTTT; cdr3_aa: CASSLAAGLWTEAFF
v_call: TRBV24-1; clone_size: NA; d_call: NA; j_call: TRBJ1-5; cdr3_nt: TGTGCCACCAGTGACTATAGCAATCAGCCCCAGCATTTT; cdr3_aa: CATSDYSNQPQHF
v_call: TRBV25-1; clone_size: NA; d_call: NA; j_call: TRBJ2-1; cdr3_nt: TGTGCCAGCAGTGAAGTAGACAGGCACAATGAGCAGTTCTTC; cdr3_aa: CASSEVDRHNEQFF
v_call: TRBV10-1; clone_size: NA; d_call: NA; j_call: TRBJ2-3; cdr3_nt: TGCGCCAGCAGTGAGCCCGGCGGGTATACGCAGTATTTT; cdr3_aa: CASSEPGGYTQYF
v_call: TRBV11-3; clone_size: NA; d_call: NA; j_call: TRBJ1-1; cdr3_nt: TGTGCCAGCAGCTTAGATAGTATGAACACTGAAGCTTTCTTT; cdr3_aa: CASSLDSMNTEAFF
v_call: TRBV2; clone_size: NA; d_call: NA; j_call: TRBJ2-5; cdr3_nt: TGTGCCAGCAGTGAAGCGCTTCGAGGGGAGACCCAGTACTTC; cdr3_aa: CASSEALRGETQYF
v_call: TRBV2; clone_size: NA; d_call: NA; j_call: TRBJ1-2; cdr3_nt: TGTGCCAGCGTACCCCGCCTCAGTAATGAGGACTATGGCTACACCTTC; cdr3_aa: CASVPRLSNEDYGYTF
v_call: TRBV2; clone_size: NA; d_call: TRBD1; j_call: TRBJ1-1; cdr3_nt: TGTGCCAGCAGTTCCCGGGGCCAGGGGGCGAACACTGAAGCTTTCTTT; cdr3_aa: CASSSRGQGANTEAFF
v_call: TRBV30; clone_size: once; d_call: NA; j_call: TRBJ1-2; cdr3_nt: TGTGCCTGGAGTCTGGTCCGGGGCTACACCTTC; cdr3_aa: CAWSLVRGYTF
v_call: TRBV5-1; clone_size: NA; d_call: NA; j_call: TRBJ1-1; cdr3_nt: TGCGCCAGCAGCTTGCTCGGACAGTCGAACACTGAAGCTTTCTTT; cdr3_aa: CASSLLGQSNTEAFF
v_call: TRBV4-1; clone_size: NA; d_call: TRBD2; j_call: TRBJ2-5; cdr3_nt: TGCGCCAGCAGCCAAGTCGGGGCGGGGGAACAAGAGACCCAGTACTTC; cdr3_aa: CASSQVGAGEQETQYF
v_call: TRBV19; clone_size: NA; d_call: NA; j_call: TRBJ2-7; cdr3_nt: TGTGCCAGTAAAGGCGGGGCTCCCCTCCACGAGCAGTACTTC; cdr3_aa: CASKGGAPLHEQYF
v_call: TRBV6-1; clone_size: NA; d_call: TRBD1; j_call: TRBJ1-1; cdr3_nt: TGTGCCAGCAGTGAAGGAAGGGGGCTGGGGACTGAAGCTTTCTTT; cdr3_aa: CASSEGRGLGTEAFF
v_call: TRBV5-1; clone_size: NA; d_call: TRBD1; j_call: TRBJ2-5; cdr3_nt: TGCGCCAGCAGCTTGGAGACAGGGGTTGAGACCCAGTACTTC; cdr3_aa: CASSLETGVETQYF
v_call: TRBV7-2; clone_size: NA; d_call: TRBD1; j_call: TRBJ1-2; cdr3_nt: TGTGCCAGCAGCTTAGGACAGGGAAGGGGCTACACCTTC; cdr3_aa: CASSLGQGRGYTF
v_call: TRBV5-1; clone_size: NA; d_call: NA; j_call: TRBJ1-1; cdr3_nt: TGCGCCAGCAGCTTTGAAGGGGCTGGTACTGAAGCTTTCTTT; cdr3_aa: CASSFEGAGTEAFF
v_call: TRBV5-4; clone_size: NA; d_call: NA; j_call: TRBJ1-2; cdr3_nt: TGTGCCAGCAGCTTGGTGGGGGGTGCTAACTATGGCTACACCTTC; cdr3_aa: CASSLVGGANYGYTF
v_call: TRBV29-1; clone_size: NA; d_call: NA; j_call: TRBJ1-1; cdr3_nt: TGCAGCGTTGAAGGGACTCGGACAGCCACTGAAGCTTTCTTT; cdr3_aa: CSVEGTRTATEAFF
v_call: TRBV5-8; clone_size: NA; d_call: NA; j_call: TRBJ1-4; cdr3_nt: TGTGCCAGCAGCTTGGGACAGTGGAATGCTAATGAAAAACTGTTTTTT; cdr3_aa: CASSLGQWNANEKLFF
v_call: TRBV5-1; clone_size: once; d_call: TRBD1; j_call: TRBJ1-6; cdr3_nt: TGCGCCAGCAGCCCTCAGGGGGGAACCCCAGCCAATTCACCCCTCCACTTT; cdr3_aa: CASSPQGGTPANSPLHF
v_call: TRBV27; clone_size: NA; d_call: NA; j_call: TRBJ1-2; cdr3_nt: TGTGCCAGCAGTCACGGACAGTACCCTCTCTATGGCTACACCTTC; cdr3_aa: CASSHGQYPLYGYTF
v_call: TRBV20-1; clone_size: NA; d_call: NA; j_call: TRBJ1-3; cdr3_nt: TGCAGTGCTAGTAAGGGAGGGTCTGGAAACACCATATATTTT; cdr3_aa: CSASKGGSGNTIYF
v_call: TRBV13; clone_size: NA; d_call: NA; j_call: TRBJ1-2; cdr3_nt: TGTGCCAGCAGCTTAACGAGGGTAGGCTACACCTTC; cdr3_aa: CASSLTRVGYTF
v_call: TRBV27; clone_size: NA; d_call: NA; j_call: TRBJ2-7; cdr3_nt: TGTGCCAGCAGTCTAGGGGGTGGACCCTCCTACGAGCAGTACTTC; cdr3_aa: CASSLGGGPSYEQYF
v_call: TRBV9; clone_size: NA; d_call: NA; j_call: TRBJ1-1; cdr3_nt: TGTGCCAGCAGCGTAGCTTCCCAATTCTCAGGGGACACTGAAGCTTTCTTT; cdr3_aa: CASSVASQFSGDTEAFF
v_call: TRBV10-3; clone_size: NA; d_call: NA; j_call: TRBJ1-1; cdr3_nt: TGTGCCATCAGTGAAGGGGTGAACACTGAAGCTTTCTTT; cdr3_aa: CAISEGVNTEAFF
v_call: TRBV5-8; clone_size: NA; d_call: TRBD1; j_call: TRBJ1-5; cdr3_nt: TGTGCCAGCTACTCTTCCCTATCCGGGACAGGGAATCAGCCCCAGCATTTT; cdr3_aa: CASYSSLSGTGNQPQHF
v_call: TRBV3-1/TRBV3-2; clone_size: NA; d_call: TRBD1; j_call: TRBJ1-1; cdr3_nt: TGTGCCAGCAGCTCCCGTTCGACAGGGACCTTTACTGAAGCTTTCTTT; cdr3_aa: CASSSRSTGTFTEAFF
v_call: TRBV30; clone_size: NA; d_call: NA; j_call: TRBJ1-1; cdr3_nt: TGTGCCGCTAGGACAGTGGAAGCTTTCTTT; cdr3_aa: CAARTVEAFF
v_call: TRBV10-3; clone_size: NA; d_call: NA; j_call: TRBJ1-3; cdr3_nt: TGTGCCATCGGAGAACAGGGTGGAAACACCATATATTTT; cdr3_aa: CAIGEQGGNTIYF
v_call: TRBV11-3; clone_size: NA; d_call: NA; j_call: TRBJ2-2; cdr3_nt: TGTGCCAGCAGCTCTTCCCTCACCGGGGAGCTGTTTTTT; cdr3_aa: CASSSSLTGELFF